The 10 T cell receptor beta chains below all came from one sample that was sequenced in a study of shared clonotypes between healthy human individuals. This table comes from immunoSEQ multiplex PCR, and its TCRdb copy is limited to in-frame clones, with some not included. The repertoire includes fewer than 2.5 million clones, 93% of them detected once, and approximately 0.36% sits in the top ten. The sequencing sample was made of naive CD4+ T cells from PBMCs. Documented subset: CD45RA+ positively selected. The receptors originated from a man in his late teens or twenties in good health. Some clones in this sample may be carry-over from other donors' samples.

This clone came up a few times. The chain uses TRBV11-2 and TRBJ2-4, with D unresolved. Germline CDR1 SGHAT, CDR2 FQNNGV. The CDR3 has 14 amino acids. The ends were cut back, 5 bases at V and 3 bases at J, with 11 bases in the middle. CDR3 region: CASSPLRGKNIQYF. The CDR3 bases are TGTGCCAGCAGCCCCCTCAGAGGCAAAAACATTCAGTACTTC.

This clone has only one observation. The CDR3: CASSSRDRAYGYTF. CDR3 nucleotide sequence: TGTGCCAGCAGCTCCCGGGACAGAGCCTATGGCTACACCTTC. V is TRBV11-2 and J is TRBJ1-2, with 7 bases fitting TRBD1. With 4 bases clipped from V and 4 bases from J, the junction kept 6 bases outside the gene matches. The CDR3 totals 14 residues. CDR1 and CDR2 from the germline V gene are SGHAT and FQNNGV.

This clone was detected only a few times. Other nucleotide sequences in the sample specify the same CDR3. The rearrangement uses TRBV19 and TRBJ1-1; D unresolved. Germline V gene sequence: CDR1 LNHDA, CDR2 SQIVND (reference sequence). The CDR3 runs to 13 residues. Trimming shortened V by 1 base and J by 1 base, and 4 bases separated the two germline ends. The CDR3 reads CASSIGRNTEAFF. The DNA for the CDR3 is TGTGCCAGTAGTATAGGCAGGAACACTGAAGCTTTCTTT.

V and J are TRBV29-1 and TRBJ2-5; possible D gene TRBD2, 5 bases. CDR3 size: 17 residues. V lost 2 bases to trimming and J lost 0 bases, with 19 bases between them. Germline V lookup: CDR1 SQVTM, CDR2 ANQGSEA. The CDR3 protein is CSVEPEERSKYQETQYF. In DNA, the CDR3 is TGCAGCGTTGAACCAGAGGAGCGGAGCAAGTACCAAGAGACCCAGTACTTC.

This chain links TRBV6-5 with TRBJ1-3; tentative D call: TRBD1 (6 bases). Deletions cut 2 bases from V and 8 bases from J, with 16 bases between. The germline CDR1 and CDR2 sequences are MNHEY and SVGAGI. CDR3 size: 15 residues. CDR3 sequence (DNA): TGTGCCAGCAGTTACACGACAGGAGGTGGGGACACCATATATTTT. Residues: CASSYTTGGGDTIYF.

V and J are TRBV5-1 and TRBJ2-3, with 12 bases aligning to TRBD1. This CDR3 contains 16 residues. Germline V gene sequence: CDR1 SGHRS, CDR2 YFSETQ. J was trimmed by 6 bases and V by 4 bases; bases with no gene match: 9. The CDR3 loop is CASSKRGQGASDTQYF. DNA for the CDR3: TGCGCCAGCAGCAAGCGGGGACAGGGGGCATCGGATACGCAGTATTTT.

In this sample, this clone turned up a few times. V is TRBV6-5 and J is TRBJ1-1; no clear D gene. Per germline, CDR1 MNHEY and CDR2 SVGAGI. V lost 7 bases and J lost 7, with 13 bases in between. CDR3 length: 12 residues. This CDR3 is CASTTGLGEAFF. CDR3 DNA sequence: TGTGCCAGCACCACCGGACTTGGTGAAGCTTTCTTT.

The gene calls are TRBV18 and TRBJ2-1, with unresolved D. V was trimmed by 6 bases and J by 9 bases, leaving 21 bases between them. The CDR3 has 15 residues. Germline lookup yields CDR1 KGHSH and CDR2 LQKENI. The DNA for the CDR3 is TGTGCCAGCTCCCCGCCAGCAGGTTATTTGGGTGAGCAGTTCTTC. Translation gives CASSPPAGYLGEQFF. Drawing the rest from reference TRBV18 and TRBJ2-1, the complete variable domain is NAGVMQNPRHLVRRRGQEARLRCSPMKGHSHVYWYRQLPEEGLKFMVYLQKENIIDESGMPKERFSAEFPKEGPSILRIQQVVRGDSAAYFCASSPPAGYLGEQFFGPGTRLTVL.

This chain links TRBV5-1 with TRBJ2-5, with D perhaps matching TRBD1 (6 bases). The germline V gene encodes CDR1 SGHRS and CDR2 YFSETQ. The CDR3 runs 14 residues. Trimming took 3 bases from V and 3 from J, leaving 12 bases between them. CDR3 bases: TGCGCCAGCAGCTACGGGACACTCGAAGAGACCCAGTACTTC. Amino acids: CASSYGTLEETQYF.

J is TRBJ2-1 and V is TRBV5-4, with D perhaps given as TRBD1 or TRBD2 (6 bases each). Germline V CDR1 and CDR2: SGHNT, YYREEE (reference sequence). This CDR3 region has 16 residues. V was pared by 4 bases and J by 0 bases, with 14 bases between. The CDR3 region is CASSLLGGSSYNEQFF. As DNA, the CDR3 is TGTGCCAGCAGCCTACTAGGGGGGAGCTCCTACAATGAGCAGTTCTTC.